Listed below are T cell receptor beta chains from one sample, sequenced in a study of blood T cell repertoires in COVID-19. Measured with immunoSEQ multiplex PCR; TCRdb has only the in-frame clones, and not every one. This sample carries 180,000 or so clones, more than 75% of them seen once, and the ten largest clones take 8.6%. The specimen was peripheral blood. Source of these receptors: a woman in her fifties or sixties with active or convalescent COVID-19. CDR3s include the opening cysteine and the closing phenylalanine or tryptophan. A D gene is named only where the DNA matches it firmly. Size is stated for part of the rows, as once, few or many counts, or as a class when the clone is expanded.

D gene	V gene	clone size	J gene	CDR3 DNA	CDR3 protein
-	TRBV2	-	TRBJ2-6	TGTGCCAGCAGTGACTCGAGCGGTAACTCTGGGGCCAACGTCCTGACTTTC	CASSDSSGNSGANVLTF
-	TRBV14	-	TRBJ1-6	TGTGCCAGCAGCCAAGTGGCCGGAGGGGCCAATTCACCCCTCCACTTT	CASSQVAGGANSPLHF
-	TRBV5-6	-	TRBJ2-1	TGTGCCAGCAGCTTGGTAAGGCGGACAGCTAACAATGAGCAGTTCTTC	CASSLVRRTANNEQFF
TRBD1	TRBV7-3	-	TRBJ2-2	TGTGCCAGCAGCTTATTAGGACAGGGCGCCACCGGGGAGCTGTTTTTT	CASSLLGQGATGELFF
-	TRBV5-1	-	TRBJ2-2	TGCGCCAGCAGCTTGGTAGGACAGTCATCCACCGGGGAGCTGTTTTTT	CASSLVGQSSTGELFF
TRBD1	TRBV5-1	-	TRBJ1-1	TGCGCCAGCAGCTGGACAGGGTCTCTGGGCACTGAAGCTTTCTTT	CASSWTGSLGTEAFF
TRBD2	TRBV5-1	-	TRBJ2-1	TGCGCCAGCAGCTTACGGGCTAGCGGGGGGGATGAGCAGTTCTTC	CASSLRASGGDEQFF
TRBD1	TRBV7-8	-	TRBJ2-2	TGTGCCACCTCCGGACAGGGGACGAACACCGGGGAGCTGTTTTTT	CATSGQGTNTGELFF
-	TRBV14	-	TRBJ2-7	TGTGCCAGCAGCCAAATACACGGAGGCCCCCACGAGCAGTACTTC	CASSQIHGGPHEQYF
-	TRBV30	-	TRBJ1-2	TGTGCCTGGAGCCCAGGACAGCCGGTGGGCTACACCTTC	CAWSPGQPVGYTF
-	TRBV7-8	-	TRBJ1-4	TGTGCCAGCAGCCCTCGGGATTTGGAGGGAAAACTGTTTTTT	CASSPRDLEGKLFF
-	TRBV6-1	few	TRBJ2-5	TGTGCCAGCAGTGAGTCCCCACTTGGGGCCCAAGAGACCCAGTACTTC	CASSESPLGAQETQYF
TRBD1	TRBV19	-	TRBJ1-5	TGTGCCAGTAGCATCCAAGGACAGGGAAGCCAGCCCCAGCATTTT	CASSIQGQGSQPQHF
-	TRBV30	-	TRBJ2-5	TGTGCCTGGAGTGTGGGGGCCCAAGAGACCCAGTACTTC	CAWSVGAQETQYF
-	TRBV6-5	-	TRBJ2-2	TGTGCCAGCGGATACACAGGGTCAGGGACCGGGGAGCTGTTTTTT	CASGYTGSGTGELFF
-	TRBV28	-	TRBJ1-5	TGTGCCAGCAGTTTCGGGGTGGGAGGGGGACGAGGTTTGGGGCCCCAGCATTTT	CASSFGVGGGRGLGPQHF
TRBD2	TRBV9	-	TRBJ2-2	TGTGCCAGCGGGACTACAGGCGGGGAGCTGTTTTTT	CASGTTGGELFF
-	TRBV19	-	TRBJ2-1	TGTGCCAGTAGTATGCCGGGAGAGTCCTACAATGAGCAGTTCTTC	CASSMPGESYNEQFF
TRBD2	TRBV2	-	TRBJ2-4	TGTGCCAGCAGCGTTAGCGGGAGAGGCGGAAACATTCAGTACTTC	CASSVSGRGGNIQYF
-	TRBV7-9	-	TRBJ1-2	TGTGCCAGCAGCTTGAATCTAGGGAGAGATAGGGATGGCTACACCTTC	CASSLNLGRDRDGYTF
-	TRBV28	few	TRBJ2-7	TGTGCCAGCAGTTCCTTGGTCCAGAATTGGTCCTACGAGCAGTACTTC	CASSSLVQNWSYEQYF
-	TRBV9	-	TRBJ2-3	TGTGCCAGCAGCCTACTATTCACAGATACGCAGTATTTT	CASSLLFTDTQYF
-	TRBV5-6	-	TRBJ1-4	TGTGCCAGCAGCCCAGGGTTGGCGAGGGGGAATGAAAAACTGTTTTTT	CASSPGLARGNEKLFF
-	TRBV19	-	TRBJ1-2	TGTGCCAGTAGTATTTTTCCCCTGGGGGGTTCTAACTATGGCTACACCTTC	CASSIFPLGGSNYGYTF
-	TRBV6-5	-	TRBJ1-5	TGTGCCAGCAGTTACTCGAACTATCAGCCCCAGCATTTT	CASSYSNYQPQHF
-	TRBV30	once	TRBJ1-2	TGTGCCTGGAGTCCCGGTGGTGGCTACACCTTC	CAWSPGGGYTF
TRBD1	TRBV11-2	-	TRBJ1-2	TGTGCCAGCAGCTTACAGGGGGACTATGGCTACACCTTC	CASSLQGDYGYTF
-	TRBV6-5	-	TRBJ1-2	TGTGCCAGCAGTCCTACAGGGCGCTATGGCTACACCTTC	CASSPTGRYGYTF
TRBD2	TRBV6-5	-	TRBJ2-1	TGTGCCAGCAGCCTTAGCGGGGGAAGTTACAATGAGCAGTTCTTC	CASSLSGGSYNEQFF
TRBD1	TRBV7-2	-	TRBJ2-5	TGTGCCAGCAGCGGAGTCAGGGGGGAGACCCAGTACTTC	CASSGVRGETQYF
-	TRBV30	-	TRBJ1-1	TGTGCCTGGAGTTTTAATGCAGGGCGTGGAGCTTTCTTT	CAWSFNAGRGAFF
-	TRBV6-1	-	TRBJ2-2	TGTGCCAGCAGTGACAAGCCCTGGGGGCATAACACCGGGGAGCTGTTTTTT	CASSDKPWGHNTGELFF
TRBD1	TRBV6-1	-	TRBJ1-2	TGTGCCAGCAGTGACCTCGACAGGGGAGGCTACACCTTC	CASSDLDRGGYTF
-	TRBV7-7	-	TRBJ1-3	TGTGCTAGCAGCTTAGACGTCAGCTCTGGAAACACCATATATTTT	CASSLDVSSGNTIYF
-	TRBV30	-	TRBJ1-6	TGTGCCTGGAGTATGGGGCAGTCAAATTCACCCCTCCACTTT	CAWSMGQSNSPLHF
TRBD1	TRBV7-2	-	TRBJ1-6	TGTGCCAGCAGCTTAGCGGGGGACAGGCCAAACTATAATTCACCCCTCCACTTT	CASSLAGDRPNYNSPLHF
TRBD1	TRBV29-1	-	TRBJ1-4	TGCAGCGTTAGGAGGACAGGAGCAACTAATGAAAAACTGTTTTTT	CSVRRTGATNEKLFF
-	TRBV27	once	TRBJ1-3	TGTGCCAGCAGCCCCTCTTACTCTGGAAACACCATATATTTT	CASSPSYSGNTIYF
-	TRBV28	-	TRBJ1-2	TGTGCCAGCAGTTCGGGGGGTGTCCTCTATGGCTACACCTTC	CASSSGGVLYGYTF
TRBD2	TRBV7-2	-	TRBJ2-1	TGTGCCAGCAGCTTATCGGTCGGGAGGCCCCGGAATGAGCAGTTCTTC	CASSLSVGRPRNEQFF
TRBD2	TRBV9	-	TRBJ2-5	TGTGCCAGCAGCGTCGGACTAGCGGGGGGTGAGACCCAGTACTTC	CASSVGLAGGETQYF
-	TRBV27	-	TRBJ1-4	TGTGCCAGCAAACAGTCAGGGAACGAAAAACTGTTTTTT	CASKQSGNEKLFF
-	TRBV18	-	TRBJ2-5	TGTGCCAGCTCACCAAACCCGACTAGGCGAGAGACCCAGTACTTC	CASSPNPTRRETQYF
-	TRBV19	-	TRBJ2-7	TGTGCCAGTAGGGGGCTGCAAGGAACCGAGCAGTACTTC	CASRGLQGTEQYF
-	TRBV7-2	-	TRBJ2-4	TGTGCCAGCAGCTTTTCCGGGGTTCTAGCCAAAAACATTCAGTACTTC	CASSFSGVLAKNIQYF
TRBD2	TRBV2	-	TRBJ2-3	TGTGCCAGCAGTGAAGGCCCACTAGCGGGAAGGGGAGATACGCAGTATTTT	CASSEGPLAGRGDTQYF
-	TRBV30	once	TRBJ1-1	TGTGCCTGGGTGAACAGGGATTACGCTTTCTTT	CAWVNRDYAFF
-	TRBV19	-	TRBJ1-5	TGTGCCAGTAGTATGGGGAGAGCCCGCGTTCAGCCCCAGCATTTT	CASSMGRARVQPQHF
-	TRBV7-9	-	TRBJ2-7	TGTGCCAGCAGTCGAACCCCGACAGGAGTGTCCCCCTACGAGCAGTACTTC	CASSRTPTGVSPYEQYF
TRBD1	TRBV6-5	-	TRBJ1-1	TGTGCCAGCACCCCCGACAGGGTCACTGAAGCTTTCTTT	CASTPDRVTEAFF
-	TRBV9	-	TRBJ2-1	TGTGCCAGCAGCGTAGGCGTAGGGGACTCCTACAATGAGCAGTTCTTC	CASSVGVGDSYNEQFF
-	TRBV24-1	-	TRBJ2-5	TGTGCCACCAGTGATTTTTCCCCGGGACAAGAGACCCAGTACTTC	CATSDFSPGQETQYF
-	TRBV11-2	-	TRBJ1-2	TGTGCCAGCAGCTTAGGCAGGCCCCACTATGGCTACACCTTC	CASSLGRPHYGYTF
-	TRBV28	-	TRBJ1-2	TGTGCCAGCAGTTTAGGGGGGTACTATGGCTACACCTTC	CASSLGGYYGYTF
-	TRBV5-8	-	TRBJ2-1	TGTGCCAGCAGCTTGTGGAGGGGGGGGGCTAAGAATGAGCAGTTCTTC	CASSLWRGGAKNEQFF